These 14 T cell receptor beta chains share one sample of origin, sequenced in a study of cytomegalovirus exposure and HLA in healthy donors. Primers for the PCR totalled 60 Vbeta and 13 Jbeta. The method was immunoSEQ multiplex PCR; TCRdb's version includes in-frame clones alone and lacks a portion of them. The table has about 190,000 clones, around 86% seen once; the top ten hold 1.3%. Specimen: PBMCs. The receptors shown here come from a man aged 30-40 years in good health and CMV-seronegative.

The chain joins TRBV4-3 to TRBJ1-4; 8 positions match TRBD1. The CDR3 runs 14 residues. After removal of 3 bases from V and 8 bases from J, the junction contained 5 bases not matched to a gene. Germline V gives CDR1 LGHNA, CDR2 YSLEER. CDR3: CASSHLRDREKLFF. For the CDR3, the DNA is TGCGCCAGCAGCCACCTACGGGACAGGGAAAAACTGTTTTTT.

This clone was picked up one time. The chain is built from TRBV7-8 and TRBJ2-7, with 7 bases matching TRBD1. Germline CDR1 is SGHVS and CDR2 is FQNEAQ. This CDR3 contains 17 residues. The junction had 12 bases not matched to a gene; V was cut back by 4 bases and J by 0 bases. The CDR3 protein is CASSSNRGRTSSYEQYF. The CDR3 nucleotides read TGTGCCAGCAGCTCCAATAGGGGGCGAACCAGCTCCTACGAGCAGTACTTC.

The chain couples TRBV28 to TRBJ2-2, with 9 bases aligning to TRBD1. The CDR3 extends over 15 amino acids. Germline trimming cut 1 base from V and 7 bases from J; bases unmatched to any gene: 4. Germline V gene data show CDR1 as MDHEN and CDR2 as SYDVKM. The CDR3 sequence is CASSLSTGGHGELFF. As DNA, the CDR3 is TGTGCCAGCAGTTTATCGACAGGGGGGCACGGGGAGCTGTTTTTT.

V and J are TRBV10-1 and TRBJ2-1; TRBD2 aligns across 11 bases. This CDR3 contains 17 residues. Germline V lookup: CDR1 WNHNN, CDR2 SYGVQD (reference sequence). The junction had 12 bases not matched to a gene; V was cut back by 3 bases and J by 8 bases. CDR3 nucleotide sequence: TGCGCCAGCAGTGAAAGGGCTAGCGGGGGGTTAGGGTATGAGCAGTTCTTC. Translation gives CASSERASGGLGYEQFF.

V gene TRBV2 combines with J gene TRBJ2-5; D is possibly TRBD2 (6 bases). The CDR3 has 14 residues. From germline, CDR1 is SNHLY and CDR2 FYNNEI. The V end lost 7 bases, the J end lost 5 bases, and 17 bases lay between the germline ends. In DNA form, the CDR3 reads TGTGCCAGCACCCCGCGACTAGTTCTGGAGACCCAGTACTTC. This codes for CASTPRLVLETQYF. Using reference TRBV2 and TRBJ2-5 for the parts outside the CDR3, the full variable domain is EPEVTQTPSHQVTQMGQEVILRCVPISNHLYFYWYRQILGQKVEFLVSFYNNEISEKSEIFDDQFSVERPDGSNFTLKIRSTKLEDSAMYFCASTPRLVLETQYFGPGTRLLVL.

The rearrangement links TRBV10-3 to TRBJ2-2; D not certain. The CDR3 extends over 14 amino acids. Germline assignment: CDR1 ENHRY and CDR2 SYGVKD. V was shortened by 5 bases and J by 5 bases, with 12 bases between the two germline ends. CDR3 sequence reads: CAISPVPTTGELFF. The CDR3 DNA reads TGTGCCATCAGTCCCGTCCCAACTACCGGGGAGCTGTTTTTT.

This rearrangement joins TRBV7-9 to TRBJ2-3; 7 bases fit TRBD2. The V gene's germline CDR1 is SEHNR and CDR2 FQNEAQ (reference sequence). CDR3 length: 14 residues. After removal of 6 bases from V and 1 base from J, the junction contained 4 bases not matched to a gene. The CDR3 nucleotides read TGTGCCAGCAGTCCCAGCGGGGGCACAGATACGCAGTATTTT. Protein: CASSPSGGTDTQYF.

The table lists this clone with a count of one. The V and J genes are TRBV20-1 and TRBJ1-2; D remains unclear. This CDR3 region has 11 residues. CDR1 is DFQATT, CDR2 SNEGSKA, per germline (reference sequence). The CDR3 nucleotides are TGCAGCTTATTTCTGAACTATGGCTACACCTTC. It specifies CSLFLNYGYTF.

This chain joins TRBV5-1 and TRBJ2-7; 14 bases fit TRBD2. Germline CDR1 and CDR2: SGHRS and YFSETQ. Trimming removed 3 bases from V and 0 bases from J; junction bases left unmatched: 2. The CDR3 covers 16 residues. The CDR3 region has the DNA TGCGCCAGCAGCTCGGGGACTAGCGGGGGCTCCTACGAGCAGTACTTC. This codes for CASSSGTSGGSYEQYF.

The chain combines TRBV28 with TRBJ2-6; 9 nucleotides align to TRBD1. The V gene's germline CDR1 is MDHEN and CDR2 SYDVKM. The CDR3 is made up of 17 amino acids. Trimming removed 0 bases from V and 2 bases from J; junction bases left unmatched: 2. CDR3: CASSLWGQGTGANVLTF. The CDR3 region has the DNA TGTGCCAGCAGTTTATGGGGACAGGGTACTGGGGCCAACGTCCTGACTTTC.

The chain couples TRBV4-3 to TRBJ2-5, with TRBD1 identical over 8 bases. Germline V lookup: CDR1 LGHNA, CDR2 YSLEER. The CDR3 extends over 15 amino acids. V lost 4 bases to trimming and J lost 4 bases; unmatched junction nucleotides: 8. The CDR3 DNA reads TGCGCCAGCAGCCCGGGGGCAGGGGGCGGAGAGACCCAGTACTTC. Translation: CASSPGAGGGETQYF.

On this clone: Other DNA sequences in this sample translate to the same CDR3. The chain has TRBV7-9 and TRBJ1-2; no clear D gene. The ends were cut back, 2 bases at V and 5 bases at J, with 6 bases in the middle. Germline lookup yields CDR1 SEHNR and CDR2 FQNEAQ (reference sequence). This CDR3 comprises 12 residues. CDR3 protein: CASSLIQYGYTF. CDR3 in DNA: TGTGCCAGCAGCTTAATCCAGTATGGCTACACCTTC.

This clone has a handful of counts. The chain combines TRBV19 with TRBJ1-2, with TRBD1 matching over 7 bases. CDR1 and CDR2 from the germline V gene are LNHDA and SQIVND (reference sequence). V dropped 5 bases and J dropped 3; count of bases not matched to a gene: 9. The CDR3 spans 15 residues. The CDR3 nucleotides read TGTGCCAGTAGTCCCCTCGGGGACAGATACTATGGCTACACCTTC. It is translated as CASSPLGDRYYGYTF. Looking up the rest from reference TRBV19 and TRBJ1-2 gives the full variable domain: DGGITQSPKYLFRKEGQNVTLSCEQNLNHDAMYWYRQDPGQGLRLIYYSQIVNDFQKGDIAEGYSVSREKKESFPLTVTSAQKNPTAFYLCASSPLGDRYYGYTFGSGTRLTVV.

The V and J genes are TRBV7-9 and TRBJ2-1; 13 bases fit TRBD2. The CDR3 totals 15 residues. V shed 4 bases and J 6 bases; nucleotides not matched to a gene: 3. CDR1 and CDR2 from the germline V gene are SEHNR and FQNEAQ (reference sequence). The CDR3 nucleotides read TGTGCCAGCAGCTCGACTAGCGGGAGGATCAATGAGCAGTTCTTC. Translation: CASSSTSGRINEQFF.